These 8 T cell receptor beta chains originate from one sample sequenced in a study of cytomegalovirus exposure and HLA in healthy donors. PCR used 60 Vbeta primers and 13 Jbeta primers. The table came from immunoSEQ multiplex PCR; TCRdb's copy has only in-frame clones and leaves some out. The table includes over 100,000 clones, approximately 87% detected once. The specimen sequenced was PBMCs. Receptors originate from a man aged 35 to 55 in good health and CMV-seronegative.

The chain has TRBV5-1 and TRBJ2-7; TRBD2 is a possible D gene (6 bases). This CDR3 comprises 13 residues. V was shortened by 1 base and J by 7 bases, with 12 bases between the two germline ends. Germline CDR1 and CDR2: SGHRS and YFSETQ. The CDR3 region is CASSLWGVEEQYF. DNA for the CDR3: TGCGCCAGCAGCTTGTGGGGGGTAGAGGAGCAGTACTTC.

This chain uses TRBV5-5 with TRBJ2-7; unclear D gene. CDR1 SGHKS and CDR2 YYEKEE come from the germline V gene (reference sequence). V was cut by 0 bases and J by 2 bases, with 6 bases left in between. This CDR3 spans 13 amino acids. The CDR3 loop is CASSLDITYEQYF. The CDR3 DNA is TGTGCCAGCAGCTTGGACATAACCTACGAGCAGTACTTC.

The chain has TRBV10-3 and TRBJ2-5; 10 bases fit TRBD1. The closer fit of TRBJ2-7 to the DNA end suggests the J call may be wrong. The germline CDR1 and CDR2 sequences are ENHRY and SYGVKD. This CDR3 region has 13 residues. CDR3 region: CAIRGTGEHEQYF. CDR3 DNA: TGTGCCATCAGAGGGACAGGGGAACACGAGCAGTACTTC.

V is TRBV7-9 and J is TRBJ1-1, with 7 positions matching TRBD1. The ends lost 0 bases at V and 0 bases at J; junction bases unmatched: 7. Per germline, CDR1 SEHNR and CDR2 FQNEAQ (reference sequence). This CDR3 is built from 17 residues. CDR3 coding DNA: TGTGCCAGCAGCTTAGCGCGGTCAGGGGGATTGAACACTGAAGCTTTCTTT. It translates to CASSLARSGGLNTEAFF.

In DNA form, the CDR3 reads TGTGCCAGCAGTCTTCGACAGGGGGCCGACGAGCAGTACTTC. Its protein is CASSLRQGADEQYF. The gene calls are TRBV6-5 and TRBJ2-7; TRBD1 matches at 10 bases. CDR1 is MNHEY and CDR2 is SVGAGI in the germline V gene. The CDR3 runs 14 residues. V shed 5 bases and J 5 bases; nucleotides not matched to a gene: 6.

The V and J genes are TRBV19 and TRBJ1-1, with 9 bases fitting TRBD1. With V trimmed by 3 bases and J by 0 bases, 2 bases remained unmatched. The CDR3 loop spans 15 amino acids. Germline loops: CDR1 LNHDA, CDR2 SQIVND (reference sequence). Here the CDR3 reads CASSMRQGVNTEAFF. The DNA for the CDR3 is TGTGCCAGTAGTATGCGACAGGGGGTGAACACTGAAGCTTTCTTT.

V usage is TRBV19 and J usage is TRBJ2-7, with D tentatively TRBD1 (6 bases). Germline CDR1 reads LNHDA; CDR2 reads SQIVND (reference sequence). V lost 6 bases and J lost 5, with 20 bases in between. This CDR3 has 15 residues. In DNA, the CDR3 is TGTGCCAGTAGGCGCAGGGGCCACACGGAGGACGAGCAGTACTTC. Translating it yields CASRRRGHTEDEQYF.

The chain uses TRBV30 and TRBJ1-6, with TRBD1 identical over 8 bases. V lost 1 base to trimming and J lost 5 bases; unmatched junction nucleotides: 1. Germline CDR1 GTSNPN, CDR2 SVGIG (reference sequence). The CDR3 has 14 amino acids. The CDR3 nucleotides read TGTGCCTGGAGTGGGGGACAGGATAATTCACCCCTCCACTTT. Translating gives CAWSGGQDNSPLHF.